The 12 T cell receptor beta chains given below trace back to one sample, sequenced in a study of spatial heterogeneity in lung cancer. Study outcomes and limitations: Expanded intratumoral alpha and beta TCR counts tracked tumor mutation counts.

For these receptors, no antigen is known. TCRdb processed the 5' RACE reads anew with MiXCR; each CDR3 protein has one entry. The data show roughly 20,000 distinct CDR3 sequences, approximately 3% seen once. Time point of the sample: sample taken at primary tumor resection. The specimen comprised lung tumor tissue, sampled at surgery. These receptors came from a male donor with early-stage non-small cell lung cancer.

In its sample, this clonotype was seen many times. DNA for the CDR3: TGTGCCAGCAGCGTAGAGGCGGGAGAGACAGATACGCAGTATTTT. Protein: CASSVEAGETDTQYF. The chain uses TRBV9 and TRBJ2-3, with 7 bases matching TRBD2. V shed 0 bases and J 3 bases; nucleotides not matched to a gene: 4. The CDR3 sequence is 15 residues long. CDR1 is SGDLS and CDR2 is YYNGEE in the germline V gene.

This clonotype has more than one count but fewer than ten. The CDR3 DNA is TGTGCCAGCAGTTTGGGACAGGGGGGGACCTACGAGCAGTACTTC. It yields the protein CASSLGQGGTYEQYF. The V gene is TRBV12-3 or TRBV12-4, the J gene TRBJ2-7, with 11 bases identical to TRBD1. The V gene end was trimmed by 3 bases and the J gene end by 2 bases; junction bases not matched to a gene: 3. The CDR3 consists of 15 residues.

This clonotype was counted many times. J is TRBJ2-7 and V is TRBV19, with 8 bases that match TRBD1. The CDR3 totals 14 residues. Germline CDR1 is LNHDA and CDR2 is SQIVND (reference sequence). Losses at the gene ends were 3 bases for V and 3 bases for J; bases not matched to a gene: 4. The CDR3 bases are TGTGCCAGTAGTATCGCGGACAGGGTCTACGAGCAGTACTTC. It yields the protein CASSIADRVYEQYF.

This clonotype was detected ten times or more. V and J are TRBV3-1 and TRBJ2-1, with D unclear. V lost 4 bases to trimming and J lost 5 bases, with 6 bases between them. This CDR3 comprises 12 residues. The germline CDR1 and CDR2 sequences are LGHDT and YNNKEL (reference sequence). CDR3: CASSPSHNEQFF. As DNA, the CDR3 is TGTGCCAGCAGCCCCTCGCACAATGAGCAGTTCTTC.

This clonotype appeared many times. This chain links TRBV29-1 with TRBJ1-2; D call uncertain. Germline values: CDR1 SQVTM, CDR2 ANQGSEA. The CDR3 loop spans 12 amino acids. V was pared by 2 bases and J by 0 bases, with 4 bases between. The CDR3 DNA follows: TGCAGCGTTGAAACAGCTAACTATGGCTACACCTTC. Amino acids: CSVETANYGYTF.

This clonotype was observed many times. The CDR3 DNA follows: TGCGCCAGCAGCTCGGGACAGACTAATGAAAAACTGTTTTTT. Translated, it gives CASSSGQTNEKLFF. This sequence joins TRBV5-1 and TRBJ1-4, with 7 bases that match TRBD1. This CDR3 has 14 residues. J was trimmed by 2 bases and V by 3 bases; bases with no gene match: 1. Per the germline V gene, CDR1 is SGHRS and CDR2 is YFSETQ.

This clonotype came up many times. CDR3 DNA sequence: TGTGCCAGCAGTTTTCGGTACTCTGGAAACACCATATATTTT. Encoded protein: CASSFRYSGNTIYF. The genes are TRBV12-3 or TRBV12-4 and TRBJ1-3; D is unclear. V lost 3 bases and J 0 bases, leaving 6 bases between the germline ends. The CDR3 spans 14 residues.

This clonotype was found many times. This chain uses TRBV20-1 with TRBJ2-3; D gene unclear. CDR1 is DFQATT and CDR2 is SNEGSKA in the germline V gene (reference sequence). The CDR3 consists of 15 residues. V was cut by 0 bases and J by 2 bases, with 12 bases left in between. CDR3 bases: TGCAGTGCTAGAGACGGCGGAAGAATCACAGATACGCAGTATTTT. Its translation is CSARDGGRITDTQYF.

This clonotype has a count of ten or more. This sequence joins TRBV5-1 and TRBJ2-5, with 13 bases aligning to TRBD2. This CDR3 spans 19 amino acids. V was clipped by 4 bases and J by 1 base; unmatched bases: 13. CDR1 is SGHRS, CDR2 YFSETQ, per germline. This chain's CDR3 is CASSRGLAGAHGGQETQYF. The CDR3 bases are TGCGCCAGCAGCAGAGGACTAGCGGGGGCACACGGGGGCCAAGAGACCCAGTACTTC.

At least ten counts were recorded for this clonotype. V and J are TRBV27 and TRBJ2-6; 8 bases match TRBD1. The CDR3 consists of 14 residues. With 6 bases clipped from V and 4 bases from J, the junction kept 2 bases outside the gene matches. Germline CDR1 reads MNHEY; CDR2 reads SMNVEV (reference sequence). The CDR3 reads CASRDRAGANVLTF. In nucleotides, the CDR3 is TGTGCCAGCAGGGACAGGGCCGGGGCCAACGTCCTGACTTTC.

This clonotype was recorded at least ten times. This chain connects TRBV28 to TRBJ1-2; perhaps TRBD1 as D (6 bases). Trimming cost V 6 bases and J 4 bases, with 12 bases left between them. The germline V gene has CDR1 MDHEN and CDR2 SYDVKM. This CDR3 comprises 13 residues. In DNA, the CDR3 is TGTGCCAGCAGCCCCGGACAGCCCTATGGCTACACCTTC. Translation gives CASSPGQPYGYTF.

In this sample, this clonotype turned up many times. V is TRBV28 and J is TRBJ2-6, with TRBD1 matching 8 bases. J was trimmed by 2 bases and V by 6 bases; bases with no gene match: 3. Germline assignment: CDR1 MDHEN and CDR2 SYDVKM. The CDR3 covers 15 residues. CDR3 region: CASRQGAAGANVLTF. In nucleotides, the CDR3 is TGTGCCAGCAGGCAGGGGGCCGCTGGGGCCAACGTCCTGACTTTC.